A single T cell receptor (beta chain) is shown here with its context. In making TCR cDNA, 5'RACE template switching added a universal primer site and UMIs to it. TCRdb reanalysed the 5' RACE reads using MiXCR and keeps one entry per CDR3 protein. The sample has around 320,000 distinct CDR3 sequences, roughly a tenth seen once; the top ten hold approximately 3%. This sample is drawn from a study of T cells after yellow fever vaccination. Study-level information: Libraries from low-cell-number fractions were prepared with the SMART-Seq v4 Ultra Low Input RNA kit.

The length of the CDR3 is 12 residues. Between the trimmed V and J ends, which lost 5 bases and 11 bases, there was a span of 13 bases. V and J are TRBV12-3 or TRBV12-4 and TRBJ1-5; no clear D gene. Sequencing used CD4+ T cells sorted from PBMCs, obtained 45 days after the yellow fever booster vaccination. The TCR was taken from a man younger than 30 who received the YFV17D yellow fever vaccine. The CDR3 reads CASSPLGRAQHF. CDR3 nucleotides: TGTGCCAGCAGTCCCCTAGGGAGGGCCCAGCATTTT.